This T cell receptor beta chain was profiled in a study of blood T cell repertoires in COVID-19. Study-wide background: The cDNA or gDNA used as material had been derived from T cells, B-cell-depleted T cells, or PBMCs.

Sequencing was performed with immunoSEQ multiplex PCR; in TCRdb, only in-frame clones are kept and a portion is missing. The profile shows approximately 470,000 clones, approximately 85% of them singletons. The CDR3 totals 13 residues. Germline V gene lookup returns CDR1 SGDLS and CDR2 YYNGEE. V was clipped by 0 bases and J by 6 bases, with 7 bases between them. The J gene is TRBJ2-1, the V gene TRBV9, with D hard to call. This TCR came from a human donor in a cohort sampled during active COVID-19. The sequenced sample was peripheral blood. CDR3 amino acids: CASSVGSGNEQFF. In DNA form, the CDR3 reads TGTGCCAGCAGCGTAGGTAGTGGCAATGAGCAGTTCTTC.